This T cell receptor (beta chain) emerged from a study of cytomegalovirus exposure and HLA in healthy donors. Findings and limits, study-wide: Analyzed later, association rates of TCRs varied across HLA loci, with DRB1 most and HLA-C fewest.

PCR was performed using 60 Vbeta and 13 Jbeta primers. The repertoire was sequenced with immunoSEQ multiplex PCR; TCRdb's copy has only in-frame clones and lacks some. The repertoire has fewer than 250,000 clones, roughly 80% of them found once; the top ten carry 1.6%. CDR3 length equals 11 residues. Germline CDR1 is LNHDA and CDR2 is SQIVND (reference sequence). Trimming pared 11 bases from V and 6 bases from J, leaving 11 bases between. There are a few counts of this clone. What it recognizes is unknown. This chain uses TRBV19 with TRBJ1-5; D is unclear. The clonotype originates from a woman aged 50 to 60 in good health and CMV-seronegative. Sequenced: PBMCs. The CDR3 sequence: CAGAEGQPQHF. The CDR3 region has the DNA TGTGCCGGTGCAGAGGGTCAGCCCCAGCATTTT.